A selection of T cell receptor beta chains follows, all from one sample in a study of OX40 agonist ivuxolimab in advanced cancers. Assay: immunoSEQ multiplex PCR; the TCRdb copy retains only in-frame clones and omits some. The sample records 45,000 to 65,000 clones, 80% to 90% being singletons. This specimen consisted of CD4+ or CD8+ T cells sorted from blood, obtained in a trial of the OX40 agonist ivuxolimab. All receptors come from an adult with an advanced solid tumor such as melanoma, head and neck, liver or kidney cancer. CDR3s include the opening cysteine and the closing phenylalanine or tryptophan. Fields, in order: D gene, J gene, clone size, V gene, CDR3 DNA, CDR3 protein. D genes are given only for firm matches. Clone size is stated in some rows and not others, as once, few, many or a class when expanded.

d_gene: TRBD1; j_gene: TRBJ1-2; abundance: .; v_gene: TRBV18; CDR3nt: TGTGCCAGCTCTTCCGGGACAGGGGCCCAAATTTCCTATGGCTACACCTTC; CDR3aa: CASSSGTGAQISYGYTF
d_gene: .; j_gene: TRBJ1-1; abundance: .; v_gene: TRBV19; CDR3nt: TGTGCCAGTAGTATGCAGGGACCGACTGAAGCTTTCTTT; CDR3aa: CASSMQGPTEAFF
d_gene: .; j_gene: TRBJ1-4; abundance: .; v_gene: TRBV5-6; CDR3nt: TGTGCCAGCAGCGCCGTCGGTGAAAAACTGTTTTTT; CDR3aa: CASSAVGEKLFF
d_gene: .; j_gene: TRBJ2-1; abundance: .; v_gene: TRBV7-9; CDR3nt: TGTGCCAGCAGCTTAGCAGGGCCAAGGGGCCCCTACAATGAGCAGTTCTTC; CDR3aa: CASSLAGPRGPYNEQFF
d_gene: TRBD2; j_gene: TRBJ2-5; abundance: .; v_gene: TRBV19; CDR3nt: TGTGCCAGTAGTCCGAGCGGGAGGAAGGAGACCCAGTACTTC; CDR3aa: CASSPSGRKETQYF
d_gene: .; j_gene: TRBJ2-5; abundance: .; v_gene: TRBV27; CDR3nt: TGTGCCAGCAGTCCCCTTCTCCAAGAGACCCAGTACTTC; CDR3aa: CASSPLLQETQYF
d_gene: .; j_gene: TRBJ1-1; abundance: .; v_gene: TRBV9; CDR3nt: TGTGCCAGCAGCCTAGGGACCGTGAACACTGAAGCTTTCTTT; CDR3aa: CASSLGTVNTEAFF
d_gene: .; j_gene: TRBJ2-6; abundance: .; v_gene: TRBV6-6; CDR3nt: TGTGCCAGCACTCCCCAGGGGCGGGCTGGGGCCAACGTCCTGACTTTC; CDR3aa: CASTPQGRAGANVLTF
d_gene: TRBD1; j_gene: TRBJ1-2; abundance: .; v_gene: TRBV9; CDR3nt: TGTGCCAGCAGCCCCGGGACAGGGGATAAGCGGGGCTACACCTTC; CDR3aa: CASSPGTGDKRGYTF
d_gene: TRBD1; j_gene: TRBJ1-6; abundance: once; v_gene: TRBV28; CDR3nt: TGTGCCAGCAGTTTAGCGAGGACAGGGTCACCCCTCCACTTT; CDR3aa: CASSLARTGSPLHF
d_gene: .; j_gene: TRBJ1-1; abundance: .; v_gene: TRBV10-3; CDR3nt: TGTGCCATCAGGCCGACAGGGAACACTGAAGCTTTCTTT; CDR3aa: CAIRPTGNTEAFF
d_gene: .; j_gene: TRBJ2-7; abundance: .; v_gene: TRBV28; CDR3nt: TGTGCCAGCAGTTTCCGCGGCGTTGCGGGCTACGAGCAGTACTTC; CDR3aa: CASSFRGVAGYEQYF
d_gene: .; j_gene: TRBJ2-5; abundance: .; v_gene: TRBV25-1; CDR3nt: TGTGCCAGCATGAGGAGGGGAGAGACCCAGTACTTC; CDR3aa: CASMRRGETQYF
d_gene: .; j_gene: TRBJ2-7; abundance: .; v_gene: TRBV7-9; CDR3nt: TGTGCCAGCAGCCTTGGGTCAGGACAAGCCTACGAGCAGTACTTC; CDR3aa: CASSLGSGQAYEQYF
d_gene: TRBD1; j_gene: TRBJ1-2; abundance: .; v_gene: TRBV6-5; CDR3nt: TGTGCCAGCAGTCCAGACAGGGACCTCTATGGCTACACCTTC; CDR3aa: CASSPDRDLYGYTF
d_gene: .; j_gene: TRBJ1-5; abundance: .; v_gene: TRBV7-9; CDR3nt: TGTGCCAGCAGCTTGGGTTGGGGGCCCGAGCCCCAGCATTTT; CDR3aa: CASSLGWGPEPQHF
d_gene: .; j_gene: TRBJ1-2; abundance: .; v_gene: TRBV28; CDR3nt: TGTGCCAGTCAGGGGTGGGGTGGAGGCTACACCTTC; CDR3aa: CASQGWGGGYTF
d_gene: .; j_gene: TRBJ1-5; abundance: once; v_gene: TRBV25-1; CDR3nt: TGTGCCAGCAGTGAGCCCACGGGGCAACAGCCCCAGCATTTT; CDR3aa: CASSEPTGQQPQHF
d_gene: .; j_gene: TRBJ2-7; abundance: .; v_gene: TRBV7-2; CDR3nt: TGTGCCAGCAGCCCAGAGGTTACTTACGAGCAGTACTTC; CDR3aa: CASSPEVTYEQYF
d_gene: .; j_gene: TRBJ2-7; abundance: .; v_gene: TRBV19; CDR3nt: TGTGCCAGTAGCTCGGATCGTTACGAGCAGTACTTC; CDR3aa: CASSSDRYEQYF
d_gene: TRBD1; j_gene: TRBJ1-1; abundance: .; v_gene: TRBV7-2; CDR3nt: TGTGCCAGCAGCTTAGGGACAGGGGGCCGACGGAACACTGAAGCTTTCTTT; CDR3aa: CASSLGTGGRRNTEAFF
d_gene: TRBD2; j_gene: TRBJ2-7; abundance: .; v_gene: TRBV10-1; CDR3nt: TGCGCCAGCGGACTAGCGGGAGCCGCGGAGGGCGAGCAGTACTTC; CDR3aa: CASGLAGAAEGEQYF
d_gene: .; j_gene: TRBJ1-4; abundance: .; v_gene: TRBV7-9; CDR3nt: TGTGCCAGCACCCAAGGGGGAGGAGGTGATGAAAAACTGTTTTTT; CDR3aa: CASTQGGGGDEKLFF
d_gene: .; j_gene: TRBJ1-2; abundance: .; v_gene: TRBV28; CDR3nt: TGTGCCAGCAGTTTACAGCAATATGGCTACACCTTC; CDR3aa: CASSLQQYGYTF
d_gene: TRBD1; j_gene: TRBJ2-3; abundance: .; v_gene: TRBV27; CDR3nt: TGTGCCAGCAGTAACCTCCGGGACAGGGGTCGGACAGATACGCAGTATTTT; CDR3aa: CASSNLRDRGRTDTQYF
d_gene: TRBD2; j_gene: TRBJ2-7; abundance: .; v_gene: TRBV7-2; CDR3nt: TGTGCCAGCAGCCCGGGGACTAGCGGGAGGGAATACTTC; CDR3aa: CASSPGTSGREYF
d_gene: TRBD1; j_gene: TRBJ1-2; abundance: few; v_gene: TRBV5-4; CDR3nt: TGTGCCAGCAGCGTAGACAGGGAAAGCTATGGCTACACCTTC; CDR3aa: CASSVDRESYGYTF
d_gene: TRBD1; j_gene: TRBJ2-2; abundance: .; v_gene: TRBV2; CDR3nt: TGTGCCAGCAAATGGGGACAGGGTAACACCGGGGAGCTGTTTTTT; CDR3aa: CASKWGQGNTGELFF
d_gene: TRBD1; j_gene: TRBJ1-2; abundance: .; v_gene: TRBV7-9; CDR3nt: TGTGCCAGCAGCGTAACCGGGACAGGGTTTGGCTACACCTTC; CDR3aa: CASSVTGTGFGYTF
d_gene: .; j_gene: TRBJ2-5; abundance: .; v_gene: TRBV2; CDR3nt: TGTGCCAGCAGCGTCACCAGGATCCAAGAGACCCAGTACTTC; CDR3aa: CASSVTRIQETQYF
d_gene: .; j_gene: TRBJ2-3; abundance: .; v_gene: TRBV14; CDR3nt: TGTGCCAGCAGCCAAGGGAGGGCCTATACGCAGTATTTT; CDR3aa: CASSQGRAYTQYF
d_gene: .; j_gene: TRBJ2-5; abundance: .; v_gene: TRBV7-8; CDR3nt: TGTGCCAGCAGCATCCGGGACCTGGGTAGAGAGACCCAGTACTTC; CDR3aa: CASSIRDLGRETQYF
d_gene: TRBD1; j_gene: TRBJ1-2; abundance: .; v_gene: TRBV6-5; CDR3nt: TGTGCCAGCAGTTCCACCGGGACAGCCAACTATGGCTACACCTTC; CDR3aa: CASSSTGTANYGYTF
d_gene: .; j_gene: TRBJ2-3; abundance: .; v_gene: TRBV15; CDR3nt: TGTGCCACCAGCAGAGATCTCTGGCAGGGACTCACTGATACGCAGTATTTT; CDR3aa: CATSRDLWQGLTDTQYF
d_gene: .; j_gene: TRBJ1-3; abundance: .; v_gene: TRBV5-5; CDR3nt: TGTGCCAGCAGCGGCGTTGGGGGAAACACCATATATTTT; CDR3aa: CASSGVGGNTIYF
d_gene: TRBD1; j_gene: TRBJ2-1; abundance: .; v_gene: TRBV30; CDR3nt: TGTGCCTGGAGTGCAGGACAGGGACCCTACAATGAGCAGTTCTTC; CDR3aa: CAWSAGQGPYNEQFF
d_gene: .; j_gene: TRBJ1-6; abundance: .; v_gene: TRBV6-1; CDR3nt: TGTGCCAGCAGTGACGCAGGCGGTAATTCACCCCTCCACTTT; CDR3aa: CASSDAGGNSPLHF
d_gene: .; j_gene: TRBJ2-7; abundance: .; v_gene: TRBV6-6; CDR3nt: TGTGCCAGCAGTTCACCTCGGGCCGACGGGCAGTACTTC; CDR3aa: CASSSPRADGQYF
d_gene: .; j_gene: TRBJ2-2; abundance: .; v_gene: TRBV29-1; CDR3nt: TGCAGCGCTGATTTCGGGATCTCCACCGGGGAGCTGTTTTTT; CDR3aa: CSADFGISTGELFF
d_gene: .; j_gene: TRBJ2-5; abundance: .; v_gene: TRBV5-4; CDR3nt: TGTGCCAGCAGCTTACAGGGAGTAGAGACCCAGTACTTC; CDR3aa: CASSLQGVETQYF
d_gene: .; j_gene: TRBJ2-2; abundance: .; v_gene: TRBV15; CDR3nt: TGTGCCACCAGCGGCAGTGGCACCGGGGAGCTGTTTTTT; CDR3aa: CATSGSGTGELFF
d_gene: .; j_gene: TRBJ2-2; abundance: .; v_gene: TRBV9; CDR3nt: TGTGCCAGCAGCCCGCATGGGGTGGGCGGGGAGCTGTTTTTT; CDR3aa: CASSPHGVGGELFF
d_gene: .; j_gene: TRBJ1-1; abundance: few; v_gene: TRBV5-1; CDR3nt: TGCGCCAGCAGCTATACAGGGTCCGCTGAAGCTTTCTTT; CDR3aa: CASSYTGSAEAFF
d_gene: .; j_gene: TRBJ2-7; abundance: once; v_gene: TRBV29-1; CDR3nt: TGCAGCGTCGGAGCAACAGGGTCTAAGCAGTACTTC; CDR3aa: CSVGATGSKQYF
d_gene: .; j_gene: TRBJ2-5; abundance: .; v_gene: TRBV6-5; CDR3nt: TGTGCCAGCAGTCGGCTAGGTACAGTCCAAGAGACCCAGTACTTC; CDR3aa: CASSRLGTVQETQYF